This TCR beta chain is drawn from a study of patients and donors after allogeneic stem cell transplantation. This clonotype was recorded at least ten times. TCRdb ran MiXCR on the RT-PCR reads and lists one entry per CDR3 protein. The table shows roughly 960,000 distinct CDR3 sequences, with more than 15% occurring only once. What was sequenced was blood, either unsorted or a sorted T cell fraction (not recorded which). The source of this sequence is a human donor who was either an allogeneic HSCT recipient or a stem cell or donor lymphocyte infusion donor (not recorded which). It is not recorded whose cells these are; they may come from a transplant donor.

The CDR3 nucleotides read TGCGCCAGCAGCCCAAGGACAGGGACCGGGGAGCTGTTTTTT. As protein: CASSPRTGTGELFF. V usage is TRBV5-1 and J usage is TRBJ2-2; 8 bases align to TRBD1. V lost 4 bases to trimming and J lost 5 bases; unmatched junction nucleotides: 4. The CDR3 covers 14 residues. Germline values: CDR1 SGHRS, CDR2 YFSETQ.